This T cell receptor (beta chain) came from a study of metastatic and nonmetastatic thyroid tumors. Patients underwent thyroid surgery, and none had received any treatment before it. TCRdb re-analyzed the PCR reads using MiXCR. This table has 91,000 or so clones, more than 9.5% appearing once. Of note for this clone: This clone may be a read error of a much larger clone one base away.

This receptor was identified in a female donor with papillary thyroid cancer or a benign thyroid nodule (not recorded which). Some clones in this sample may be carry-over from other donors' samples. The sequenced sample was blood.

The CDR3 protein is CASSLGTIGELFF. The CDR3 DNA is TGTGCCAGCAGCTTAGGGACAATCGGGGAGCTGTTTTTT. This chain connects TRBV7-9 to TRBJ2-2; TRBD1 is a possible D gene (5 bases). Germline V CDR1 and CDR2: SEHNR, FQNEAQ (reference sequence). V was trimmed by 1 base and J by 7 bases, leaving 7 bases between them. This CDR3 is 13 amino acids long.